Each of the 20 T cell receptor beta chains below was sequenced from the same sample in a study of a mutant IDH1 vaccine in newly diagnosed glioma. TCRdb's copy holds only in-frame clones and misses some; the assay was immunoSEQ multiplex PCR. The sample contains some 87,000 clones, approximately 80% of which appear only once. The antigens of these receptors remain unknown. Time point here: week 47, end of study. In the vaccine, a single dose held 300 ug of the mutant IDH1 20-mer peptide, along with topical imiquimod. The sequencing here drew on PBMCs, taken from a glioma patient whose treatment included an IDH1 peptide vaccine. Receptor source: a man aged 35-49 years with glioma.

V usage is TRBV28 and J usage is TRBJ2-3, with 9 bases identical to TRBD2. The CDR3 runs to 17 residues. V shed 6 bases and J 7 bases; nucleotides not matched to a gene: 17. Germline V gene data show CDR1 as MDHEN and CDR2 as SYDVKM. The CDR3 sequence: CASRGVEGSGSGNTQYF. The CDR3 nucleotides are TGTGCCAGCAGGGGGGTTGAAGGTAGCGGGAGTGGAAATACGCAGTATTTT.

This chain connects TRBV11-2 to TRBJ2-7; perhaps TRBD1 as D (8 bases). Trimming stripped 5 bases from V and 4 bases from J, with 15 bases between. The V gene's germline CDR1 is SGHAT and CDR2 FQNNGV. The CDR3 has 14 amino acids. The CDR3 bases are TGTGCCAGCAGCCAGAACAGGGGGGGATACGAGCAGTACTTC. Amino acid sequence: CASSQNRGGYEQYF.

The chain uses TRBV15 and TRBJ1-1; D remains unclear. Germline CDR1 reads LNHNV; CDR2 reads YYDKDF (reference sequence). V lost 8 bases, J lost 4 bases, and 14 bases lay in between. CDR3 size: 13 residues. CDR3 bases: TGTGCCACCGGGAGGAGCCAGACCACTGAAGCTTTCTTT. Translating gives CATGRSQTTEAFF.

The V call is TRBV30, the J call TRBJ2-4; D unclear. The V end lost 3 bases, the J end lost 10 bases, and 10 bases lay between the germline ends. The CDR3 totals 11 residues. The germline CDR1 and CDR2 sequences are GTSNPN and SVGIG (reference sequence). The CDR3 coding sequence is TGTGCCTGGAGCCAATCCCCTATTCAGTACTTC. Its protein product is CAWSQSPIQYF.

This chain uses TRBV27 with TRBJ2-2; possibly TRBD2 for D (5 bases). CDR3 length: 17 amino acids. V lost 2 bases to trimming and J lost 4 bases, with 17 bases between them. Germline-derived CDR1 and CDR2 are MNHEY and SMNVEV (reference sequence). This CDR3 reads CASSLKPSGWATGELFF. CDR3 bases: TGTGCCAGCAGTTTAAAGCCGTCGGGGTGGGCCACCGGGGAGCTGTTTTTT.

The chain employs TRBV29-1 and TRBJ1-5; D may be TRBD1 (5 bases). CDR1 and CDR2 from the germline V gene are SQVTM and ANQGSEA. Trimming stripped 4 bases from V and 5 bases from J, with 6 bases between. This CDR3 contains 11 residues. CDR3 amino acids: CSVGGDQPQHF. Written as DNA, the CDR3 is TGCAGCGTTGGGGGGGATCAGCCCCAGCATTTT.

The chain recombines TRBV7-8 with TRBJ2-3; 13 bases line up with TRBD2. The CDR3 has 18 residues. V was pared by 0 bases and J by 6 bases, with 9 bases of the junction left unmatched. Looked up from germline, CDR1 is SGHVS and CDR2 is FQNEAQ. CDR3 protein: CASSLARLAGGLLDTQYF. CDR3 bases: TGTGCCAGCAGCTTAGCAAGACTAGCGGGGGGCCTCCTGGATACGCAGTATTTT.

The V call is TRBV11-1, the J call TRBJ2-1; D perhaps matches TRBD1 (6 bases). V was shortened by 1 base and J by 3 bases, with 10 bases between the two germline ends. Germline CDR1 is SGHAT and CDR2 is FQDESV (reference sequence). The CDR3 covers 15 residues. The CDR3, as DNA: TGTGCCAGCAGCTTAGGCGCAGGGGACTACAATGAGCAGTTCTTC. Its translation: CASSLGAGDYNEQFF.

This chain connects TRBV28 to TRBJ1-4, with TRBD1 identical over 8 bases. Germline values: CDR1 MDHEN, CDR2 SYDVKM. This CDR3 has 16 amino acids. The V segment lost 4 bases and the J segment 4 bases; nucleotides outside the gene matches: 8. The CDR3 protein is CASSSLQGDGNEKLFF. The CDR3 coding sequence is TGTGCCAGCAGTTCCTTACAGGGGGACGGTAATGAAAAACTGTTTTTT.

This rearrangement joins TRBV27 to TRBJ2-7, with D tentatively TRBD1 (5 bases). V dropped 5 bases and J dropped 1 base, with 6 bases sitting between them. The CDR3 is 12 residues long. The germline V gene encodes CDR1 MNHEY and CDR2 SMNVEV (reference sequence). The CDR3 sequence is CASSNRSYEQYF. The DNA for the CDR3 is TGTGCCAGCAGTAACAGGTCCTACGAGCAGTACTTC.

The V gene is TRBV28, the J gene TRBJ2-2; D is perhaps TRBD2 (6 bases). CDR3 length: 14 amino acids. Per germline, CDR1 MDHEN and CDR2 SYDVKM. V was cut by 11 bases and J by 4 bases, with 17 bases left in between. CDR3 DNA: TGTGCCGTACGTCAAGCGGGTGGCACCGGGGAGCTGTTTTTT. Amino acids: CAVRQAGGTGELFF.

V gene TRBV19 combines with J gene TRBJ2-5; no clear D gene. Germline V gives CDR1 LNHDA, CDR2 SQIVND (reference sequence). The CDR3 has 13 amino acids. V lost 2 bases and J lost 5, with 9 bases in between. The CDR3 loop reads CASSIIEGETQYF. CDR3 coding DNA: TGTGCCAGTAGTATAATAGAAGGGGAGACCCAGTACTTC.

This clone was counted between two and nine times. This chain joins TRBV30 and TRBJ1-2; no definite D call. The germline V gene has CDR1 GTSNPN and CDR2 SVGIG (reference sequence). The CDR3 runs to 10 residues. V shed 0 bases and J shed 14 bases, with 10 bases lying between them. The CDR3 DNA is TGTGCCTGGAGTGTAGAGAGGGTGACCTTC. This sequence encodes CAWSVERVTF. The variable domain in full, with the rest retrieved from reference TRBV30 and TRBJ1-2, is SQTIHQWPATLVQPVGSPLSLECTVEGTSNPNLYWYRQAAGRGLQLLFYSVGIGQISSEVPQNLSASRPQDRQFILSSKKLLLSDSGFYLCAWSVERVTFGSGTRLTVV.

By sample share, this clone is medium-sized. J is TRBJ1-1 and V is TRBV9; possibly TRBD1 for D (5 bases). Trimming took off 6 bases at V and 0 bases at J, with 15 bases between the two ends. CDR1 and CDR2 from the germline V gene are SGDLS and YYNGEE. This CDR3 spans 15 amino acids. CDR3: CASTNGEGLNTEAFF. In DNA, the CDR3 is TGTGCCAGCACCAACGGTGAGGGGTTGAACACTGAAGCTTTCTTT.

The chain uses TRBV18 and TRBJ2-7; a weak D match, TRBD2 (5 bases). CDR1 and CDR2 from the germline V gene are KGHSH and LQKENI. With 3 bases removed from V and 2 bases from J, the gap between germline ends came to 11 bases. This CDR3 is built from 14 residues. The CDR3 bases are TGTGCCAGCTCACCGAGCGGAGCAACCTACGAGCAGTACTTC. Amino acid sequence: CASSPSGATYEQYF.

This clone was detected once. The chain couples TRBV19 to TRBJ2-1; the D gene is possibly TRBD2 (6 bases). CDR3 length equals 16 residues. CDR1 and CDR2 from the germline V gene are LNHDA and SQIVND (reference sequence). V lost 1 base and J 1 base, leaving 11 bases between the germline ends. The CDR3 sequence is CASSIVPGGSYNEQFF. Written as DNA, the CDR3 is TGTGCCAGTAGTATAGTACCCGGGGGATCCTACAATGAGCAGTTCTTC. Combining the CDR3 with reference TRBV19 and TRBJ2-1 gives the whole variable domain DGGITQSPKYLFRKEGQNVTLSCEQNLNHDAMYWYRQDPGQGLRLIYYSQIVNDFQKGDIAEGYSVSREKKESFPLTVTSAQKNPTAFYLCASSIVPGGSYNEQFFGPGTRLTVL.

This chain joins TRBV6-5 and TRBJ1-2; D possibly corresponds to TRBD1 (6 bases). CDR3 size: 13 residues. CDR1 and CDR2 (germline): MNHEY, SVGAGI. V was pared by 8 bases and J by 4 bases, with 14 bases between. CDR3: CASRKTGSYGYTF. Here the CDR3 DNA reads TGTGCCAGCCGGAAGACAGGAAGCTATGGCTACACCTTC.

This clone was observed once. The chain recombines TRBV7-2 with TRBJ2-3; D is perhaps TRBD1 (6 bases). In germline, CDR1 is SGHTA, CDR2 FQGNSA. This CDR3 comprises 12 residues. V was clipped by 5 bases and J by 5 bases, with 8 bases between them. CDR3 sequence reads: CASSEQGDTQYF. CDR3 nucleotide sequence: TGTGCCAGCAGCGAACAGGGAGATACGCAGTATTTT.

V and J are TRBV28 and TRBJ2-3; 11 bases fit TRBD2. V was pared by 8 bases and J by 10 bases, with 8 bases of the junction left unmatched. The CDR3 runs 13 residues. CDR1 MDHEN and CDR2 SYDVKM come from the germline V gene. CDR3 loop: CASGLAGPLAQYF. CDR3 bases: TGTGCCAGCGGACTAGCGGGCCCTCTGGCGCAGTATTTT.

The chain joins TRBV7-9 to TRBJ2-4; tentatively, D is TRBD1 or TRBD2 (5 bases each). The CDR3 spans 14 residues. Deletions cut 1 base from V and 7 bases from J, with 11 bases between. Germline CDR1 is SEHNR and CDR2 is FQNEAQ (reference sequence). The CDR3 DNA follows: TGTGCCAGCAGCTTAGATGTAGGGACGAACATTCAGTACTTC. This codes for CASSLDVGTNIQYF.